The T cell receptor beta chain described here comes from a study of blood T cells in healthy people across ages. Then a second PCR, running about 6 to 12 cycles, was carried out with a sample-barcoded 5' primer and a J-beta primer mix. TCRdb processed the 5' RACE reads anew with MiXCR; each CDR3 protein has one entry. The sample has 600,000 to 1,000,000 distinct CDR3 sequences; 25% are singletons. The CDR3 has 15 residues. In germline, CDR1 is SGHAT, CDR2 FQDESV (reference sequence). These same records also appear under a second study, on T cells of mothers and their children.

Sequenced material: blood. V and J are TRBV11-1 and TRBJ2-5, with D tentatively TRBD2 (7 bases). The J call may be wrong; the DNA end is better matched by TRBJ2-1. The TCR comes from a boy aged 5-17 years in good health. The CDR3 here is CASGGGSALYNEQFF. The CDR3 DNA reads TGTGCCAGTGGGGGGGGCAGTGCGTTATACAATGAGCAGTTCTTC.